This T cell receptor (beta chain) is drawn from a study of cytomegalovirus exposure and HLA in healthy donors. Study-wide points: The analysis excluded some indistinguishable V segments, including TRBV6-2 and TRBV6-3.

This CDR3 has 13 amino acids. The V segment lost 4 bases and the J segment 3 bases; nucleotides outside the gene matches: 1. Per the germline V gene, CDR1 is SGHNT and CDR2 is YENEEA. In regard to this clone: No antigen is known for it.

PCR primers comprised 60 Vbeta and 13 Jbeta primers. Measured with immunoSEQ multiplex PCR; TCRdb has only the in-frame clones, and not every one. There are 150,000 to 200,000 clones in the sample; about four fifths occur only once, and about 1.9% lies in the top ten. The V and J genes are TRBV11-3 and TRBJ1-1, with 8 bases lining up with TRBD1. The sequencing sample was made of PBMCs. This clonotype was sampled from a woman aged 25 to 39 in good health and CMV-seronegative. The CDR3 bases are TGTGCCAGCAGCTCGGACAGGGACACTGAAGCTTTCTTT. As protein: CASSSDRDTEAFF.